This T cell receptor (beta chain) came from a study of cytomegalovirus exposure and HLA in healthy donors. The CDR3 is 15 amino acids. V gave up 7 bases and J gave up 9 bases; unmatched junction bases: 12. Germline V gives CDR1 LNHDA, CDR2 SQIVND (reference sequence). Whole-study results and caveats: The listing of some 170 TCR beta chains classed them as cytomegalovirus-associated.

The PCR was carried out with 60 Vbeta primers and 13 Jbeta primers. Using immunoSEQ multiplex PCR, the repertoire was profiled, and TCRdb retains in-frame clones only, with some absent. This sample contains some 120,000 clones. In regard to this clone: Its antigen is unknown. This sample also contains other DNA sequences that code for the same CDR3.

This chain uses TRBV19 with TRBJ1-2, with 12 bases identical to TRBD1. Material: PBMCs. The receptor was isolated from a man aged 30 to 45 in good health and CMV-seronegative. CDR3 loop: CASTAQLGTGGRYTF. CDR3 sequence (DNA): TGTGCCAGTACCGCGCAGCTGGGGACAGGGGGCCGCTACACCTTC. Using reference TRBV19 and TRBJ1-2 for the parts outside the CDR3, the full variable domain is DGGITQSPKYLFRKEGQNVTLSCEQNLNHDAMYWYRQDPGQGLRLIYYSQIVNDFQKGDIAEGYSVSREKKESFPLTVTSAQKNPTAFYLCASTAQLGTGGRYTFGSGTRLTVV.